This T cell receptor beta chain was captured by sequencing in a study of blood T cells in healthy people across ages. Whole-study results and caveats: Samples with more naive T cells showed higher observed beta diversity.

Together with a sample-barcoded 5' primer, a J-beta primer mix was included in a second PCR lasting about 6 to 12 cycles. TCRdb reanalysed the 5' RACE reads using MiXCR and keeps one entry per CDR3 protein. The sample lists over 500,000 distinct CDR3 sequences, roughly half occurring once. Of note for this clonotype: Its antigen remains unknown.

The CDR3 length is 14 residues. Trimming took 7 bases from V and 2 from J; bases not matched to a gene: 7. Germline V gives CDR1 SNHLY, CDR2 FYNNEI. This TCR was sampled from a woman aged 80 or over in good health. The chain employs TRBV2 and TRBJ2-7, with 8 bases aligning to TRBD1. Material: blood. Written as DNA, the CDR3 is TGTGCCAGCACCACGGGACAGGAAACCTACGAGCAGTACTTC. The encoded protein is CASTTGQETYEQYF.